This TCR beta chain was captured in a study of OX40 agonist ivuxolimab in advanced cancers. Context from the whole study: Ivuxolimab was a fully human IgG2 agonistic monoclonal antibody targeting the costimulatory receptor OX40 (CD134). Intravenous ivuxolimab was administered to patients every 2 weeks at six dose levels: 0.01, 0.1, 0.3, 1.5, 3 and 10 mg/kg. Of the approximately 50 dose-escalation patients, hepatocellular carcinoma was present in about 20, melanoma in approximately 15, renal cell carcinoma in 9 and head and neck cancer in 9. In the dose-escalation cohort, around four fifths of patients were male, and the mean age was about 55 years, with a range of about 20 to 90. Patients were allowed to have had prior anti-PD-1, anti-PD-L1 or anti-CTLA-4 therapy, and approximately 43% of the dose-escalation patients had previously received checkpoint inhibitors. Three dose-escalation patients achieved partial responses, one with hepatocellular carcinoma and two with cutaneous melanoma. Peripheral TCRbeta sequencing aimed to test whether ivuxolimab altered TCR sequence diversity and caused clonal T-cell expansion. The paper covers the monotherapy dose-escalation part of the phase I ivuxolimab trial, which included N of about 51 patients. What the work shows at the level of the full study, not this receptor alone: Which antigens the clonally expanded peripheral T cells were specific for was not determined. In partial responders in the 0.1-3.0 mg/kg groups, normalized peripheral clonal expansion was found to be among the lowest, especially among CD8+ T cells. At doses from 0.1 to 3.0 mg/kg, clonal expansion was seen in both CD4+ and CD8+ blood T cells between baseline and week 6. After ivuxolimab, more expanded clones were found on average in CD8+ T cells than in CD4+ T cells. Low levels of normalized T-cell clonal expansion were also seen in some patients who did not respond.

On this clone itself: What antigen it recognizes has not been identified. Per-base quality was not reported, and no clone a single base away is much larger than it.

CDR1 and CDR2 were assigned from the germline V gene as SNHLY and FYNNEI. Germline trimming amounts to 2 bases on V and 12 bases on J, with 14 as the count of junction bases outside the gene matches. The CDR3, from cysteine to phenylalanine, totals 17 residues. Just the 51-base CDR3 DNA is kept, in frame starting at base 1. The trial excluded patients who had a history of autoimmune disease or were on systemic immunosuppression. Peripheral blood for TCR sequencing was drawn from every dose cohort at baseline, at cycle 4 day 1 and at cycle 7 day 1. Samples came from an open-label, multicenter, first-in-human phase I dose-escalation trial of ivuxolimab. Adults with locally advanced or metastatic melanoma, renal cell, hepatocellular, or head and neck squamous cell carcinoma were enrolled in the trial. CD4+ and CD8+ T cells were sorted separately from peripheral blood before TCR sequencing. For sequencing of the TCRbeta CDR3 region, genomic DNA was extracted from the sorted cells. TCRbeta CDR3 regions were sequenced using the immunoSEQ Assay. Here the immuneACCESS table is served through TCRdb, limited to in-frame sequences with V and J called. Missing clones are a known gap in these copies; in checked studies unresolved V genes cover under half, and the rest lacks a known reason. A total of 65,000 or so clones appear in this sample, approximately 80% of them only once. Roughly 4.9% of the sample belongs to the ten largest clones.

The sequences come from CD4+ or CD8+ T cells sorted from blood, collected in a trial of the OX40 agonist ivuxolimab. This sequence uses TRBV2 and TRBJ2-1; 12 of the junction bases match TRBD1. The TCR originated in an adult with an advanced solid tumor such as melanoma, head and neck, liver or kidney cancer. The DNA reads TGTGCCAGCAGTGAATTAGGCCGGGACAGGGGGCCCGAGTGGCAGTTCTTC. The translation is CASSELGRDRGPEWQFF. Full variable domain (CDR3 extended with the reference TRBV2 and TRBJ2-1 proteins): EPEVTQTPSHQVTQMGQEVILRCVPISNHLYFYWYRQILGQKVEFLVSFYNNEISEKSEIFDDQFSVERPDGSNFTLKIRSTKLEDSAMYFCASSELGRDRGPEWQFFGPGTRLTVL.